These 13 T cell receptor beta chains were sequenced from one sample in a study of T cells expressing NK-cell markers (dated by TCRdb to the early 2020s). The library was prepared using 5' RACE. The run used an Illumina HiSeq 2000. With the reads reprocessed by TCRdb, a single entry stands for each CDR3 protein sequence and no DNA is reported. This sample's table has entries for some 440,000 distinct CDR3 sequences. Roughly 1.4% of the sample is held by the ten biggest clonotypes. The sample was blood T cells: a sorted CD56 or NKG2C T cell subset, CD4+ or CD8+ T cells, or bulk PBMC T cells (not recorded which). Receptors originate from a woman aged 45-59 years in good health. Donor details come from another sample of the same person, matched by shared clones.

The chain carries TRBV10-1 and TRBJ2-7; TCRdb's D call of TRBD2 is untestable without DNA. The CDR3 sequence is 13 residues long. Per the germline V gene, CDR1 is WNHNN and CDR2 is SYGVQD (reference sequence). CDR3 protein: CARPGTQTYEQYF.

V and J are TRBV11-2 and TRBJ2-1; the D gene TCRdb calls, TRBD1, cannot be checked with no DNA. Germline assignment: CDR1 SGHAT and CDR2 FQNNGV. The CDR3 is 18 residues long. CDR3: CASSLESRGTGLYNEQFF.

The chain carries TRBV5-1 and TRBJ2-7; TCRdb designates TRBD1, a call that cannot be tested without DNA. Germline-derived CDR1 and CDR2 are SGHRS and YFSETQ. The CDR3 covers 16 residues. CDR3 in amino acids: CASSLFPTGGRYEQYF. Looking up the rest from reference TRBV5-1 and TRBJ2-7 gives the full variable domain: KAGVTQTPRYLIKTRGQQVTLSCSPISGHRSVSWYQQTPGQGLQFLFEYFSETQRNKGNFPGRFSGRQFSNSRSEMNVSTLELGDSALYLCASSLFPTGGRYEQYFGPGTRLTVT.

The J gene is TRBJ2-3, the V gene TRBV12-3 or TRBV12-4; TCRdb returns TRBD2, unconfirmable since there is no DNA. The CDR3 has 17 amino acids. CDR3 region: CASSLDSFGESTDTQYF.

The chain uses TRBV28 and TRBJ2-2; TCRdb outputs TRBD1, but without DNA this stays unchecked. The CDR3 is made up of 15 amino acids. CDR1 and CDR2 from the germline V gene are MDHEN and SYDVKM. CDR3 protein: CASRKLGTVAGELFF.

This CDR3 reads CASSFPPPANYGYTF. V usage is TRBV27 and J usage is TRBJ1-2. CDR1 MNHEY and CDR2 SMNVEV come from the germline V gene (reference sequence). The CDR3 runs 15 residues.

The V and J genes are TRBV5-5 and TRBJ2-2. The CDR3 has 13 amino acids. CDR1 SGHKS and CDR2 YYEKEE come from the germline V gene (reference sequence). CDR3 loop: CASSSTTTGELFF.

The chain joins TRBV5-8 to TRBJ2-5; TCRdb indicates TRBD2, and absent DNA this call remains unverified. This CDR3 has 16 amino acids. The germline V gene has CDR1 SGHTS and CDR2 YDEGEE. CDR3 protein: CASNLGTSGTKETQYF.

This chain uses TRBV5-1 with TRBJ2-3. Germline CDR1 and CDR2: SGHRS and YFSETQ. The CDR3 has 12 amino acids. CDR3 protein: CASSLRSDTQYF.

The chain joins TRBV7-9 to TRBJ2-1; TCRdb picks TRBD1, but there is no DNA to check that call. The CDR3 is 16 amino acids. CDR1 and CDR2 (germline): SEHNR, FQNEAQ (reference sequence). CDR3: CASSLRQRKVDNEQFF.

This chain joins TRBV7-9 and TRBJ2-1; with no DNA, the TCRdb D assignment of TRBD2 cannot be verified. Germline assignment: CDR1 SEHNR and CDR2 FQNEAQ (reference sequence). The CDR3 length is 16 residues. This CDR3 is CASSLAPGLANNEQFF.

CDR3 loop: CASSLGVSLHF. This sequence joins TRBV5-5 and TRBJ1-6. In germline, CDR1 is SGHKS, CDR2 YYEKEE (reference sequence). The CDR3 totals 11 residues.

CDR3 sequence: CASSARWGANVLTF. This chain connects TRBV11-2 to TRBJ2-6; TCRdb reports TRBD2, a call that lacks DNA to check it against. The CDR3 contains 14 residues. Germline assignment: CDR1 SGHAT and CDR2 FQNNGV. Filled out from reference TRBV11-2 and TRBJ2-6, the complete variable domain reads EAGVAQSPRYKIIEKRQSVAFWCNPISGHATLYWYQQILGQGPKLLIQFQNNGVVDDSQLPKDRFSAERLKGVDSTLKIQPAKLEDSAVYLCASSARWGANVLTFGAGSRLTVL.